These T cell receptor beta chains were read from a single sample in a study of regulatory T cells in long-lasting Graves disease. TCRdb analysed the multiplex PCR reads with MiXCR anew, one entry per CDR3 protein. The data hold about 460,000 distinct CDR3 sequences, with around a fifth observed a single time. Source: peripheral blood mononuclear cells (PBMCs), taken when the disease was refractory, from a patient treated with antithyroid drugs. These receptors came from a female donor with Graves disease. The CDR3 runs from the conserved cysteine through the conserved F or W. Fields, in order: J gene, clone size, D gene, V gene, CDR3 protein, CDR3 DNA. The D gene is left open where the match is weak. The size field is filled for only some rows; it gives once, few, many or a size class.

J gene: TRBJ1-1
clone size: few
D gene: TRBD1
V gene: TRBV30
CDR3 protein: CAWRAGTGVEAFF
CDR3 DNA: TGTGCCTGGAGGGCTGGGACAGGGGTTGAAGCTTTCTTT

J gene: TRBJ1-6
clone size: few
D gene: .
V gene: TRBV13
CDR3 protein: CASSPREGGESPLHF
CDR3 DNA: TGTGCCAGCAGCCCCCGTGAGGGTGGAGAATCACCCCTCCACTTT

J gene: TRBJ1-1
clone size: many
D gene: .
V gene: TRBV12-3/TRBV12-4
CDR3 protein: CASIRVAGWTEAFF
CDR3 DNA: TGTGCCAGCATCCGAGTCGCAGGATGGACTGAAGCTTTCTTT

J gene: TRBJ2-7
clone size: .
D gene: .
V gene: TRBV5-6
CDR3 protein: CASRRTGGRPYEQYF
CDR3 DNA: TGTGCCAGCAGGCGGACAGGAGGGAGACCTTACGAGCAGTACTTC

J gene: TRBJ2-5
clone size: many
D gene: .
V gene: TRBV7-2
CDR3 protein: CASSGGGGTPQETQYF
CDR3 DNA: TGTGCCAGCAGCGGCGGTGGGGGGACCCCCCAAGAGACCCAGTACTTC

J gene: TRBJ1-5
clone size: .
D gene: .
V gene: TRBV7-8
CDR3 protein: CASSSQGEATQPRHF
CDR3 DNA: TGTGCCAGCAGCTCCCAGGGCGAGGCCACTCAGCCCCGGCATTTT

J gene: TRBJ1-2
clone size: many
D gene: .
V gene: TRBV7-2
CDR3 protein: CASSLNDGYYGYTF
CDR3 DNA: TGTGCCAGCAGCTTGAATGACGGGTACTATGGCTACACCTTC

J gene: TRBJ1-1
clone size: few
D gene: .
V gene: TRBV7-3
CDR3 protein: CASSLGGQSPIAFF
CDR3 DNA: TGTGCCAGCAGCTTAGGGGGGCAATCCCCAATAGCTTTCTTT

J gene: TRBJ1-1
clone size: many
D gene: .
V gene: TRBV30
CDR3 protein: CASPGAQEAFF
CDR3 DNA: TGTGCCTCGCCGGGGGCACAAGAAGCTTTCTTT

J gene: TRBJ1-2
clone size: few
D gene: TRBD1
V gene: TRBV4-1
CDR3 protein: CASSQGTGFDGYTF
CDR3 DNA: TGCGCCAGCAGCCAAGGGACAGGGTTCGATGGCTACACCTTC

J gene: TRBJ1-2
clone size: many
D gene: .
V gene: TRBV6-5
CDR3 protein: CASSYPPGQRAYGYTF
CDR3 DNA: TGTGCCAGCAGTTACCCGCCGGGACAACGGGCCTATGGCTACACCTTC

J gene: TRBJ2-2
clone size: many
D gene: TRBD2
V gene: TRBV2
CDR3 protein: CASTYSGTINTGELFF
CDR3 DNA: TGTGCCAGCACTTACTCCGGGACTATTAACACCGGGGAGCTGTTTTTT

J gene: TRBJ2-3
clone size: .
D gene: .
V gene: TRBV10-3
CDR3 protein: CAISGRTDTQYF
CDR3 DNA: TGTGCCATCAGCGGACGCACAGATACGCAGTATTTT

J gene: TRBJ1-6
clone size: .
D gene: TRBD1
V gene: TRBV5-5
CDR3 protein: CASSSPGQRNSPLHF
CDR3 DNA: TGCGCCAGCAGCTCGCCGGGACAGAGGAATTCACCCCTCCACTTT

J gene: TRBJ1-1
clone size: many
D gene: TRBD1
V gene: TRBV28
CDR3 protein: CASSLSTGGVIEAFF
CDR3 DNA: TGTGCCAGCAGTTTATCAACAGGGGGCGTGATTGAAGCTTTCTTT

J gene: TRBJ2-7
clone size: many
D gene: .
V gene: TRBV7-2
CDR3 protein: CASSPWVALHEQYF
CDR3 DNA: TGTGCCAGCAGTCCCTGGGTGGCTCTCCACGAGCAGTACTTC

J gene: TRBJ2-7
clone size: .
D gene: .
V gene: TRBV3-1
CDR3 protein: CASSPSYGSYEQYF
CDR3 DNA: TGTGCCAGCAGCCCAAGCTACGGCTCCTACGAGCAGTACTTC

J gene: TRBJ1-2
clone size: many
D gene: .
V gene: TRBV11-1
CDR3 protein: CASSFRDRDGYTF
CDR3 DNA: TGTGCCAGCAGCTTTCGGGATCGGGATGGCTACACCTTC

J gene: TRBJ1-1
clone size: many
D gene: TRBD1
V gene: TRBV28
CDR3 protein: CASVTGDTEAFF
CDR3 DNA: TGTGCCAGCGTGACAGGGGACACTGAAGCTTTCTTT

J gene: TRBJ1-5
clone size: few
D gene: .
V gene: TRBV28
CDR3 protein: CASSFSGATLTSRALGGNQPQHF
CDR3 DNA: TGTGCCAGCAGTTTCTCTGGGGCTACTCTGACCTCCCGGGCCCTTGGGGGCAATCAGCCCCAGCATTTT

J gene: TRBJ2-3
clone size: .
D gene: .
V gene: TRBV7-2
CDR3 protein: CASKLIGLSTDTQYF
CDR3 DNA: TGTGCCAGCAAGCTTATAGGGCTCAGCACAGATACGCAGTATTTT

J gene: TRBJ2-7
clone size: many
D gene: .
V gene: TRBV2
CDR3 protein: CASRQGFGEQYF
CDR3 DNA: TGTGCCAGCAGGCAGGGTTTCGGGGAGCAGTACTTC

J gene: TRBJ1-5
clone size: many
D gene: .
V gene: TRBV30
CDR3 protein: CAWSWETNQPQHF
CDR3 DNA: TGTGCCTGGAGTTGGGAGACCAATCAGCCCCAGCATTTT

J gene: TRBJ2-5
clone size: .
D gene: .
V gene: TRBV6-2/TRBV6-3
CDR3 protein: CASSYSTGARNLETQYF
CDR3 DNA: TGTGCCAGCAGTTACTCGACTGGGGCCCGAAATCTGGAGACCCAGTACTTC

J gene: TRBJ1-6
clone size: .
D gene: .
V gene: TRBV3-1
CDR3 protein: CASSQEASGNSPLHF
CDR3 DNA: TGTGCCAGCAGCCAAGAAGCGTCGGGTAATTCACCCCTCCACTTT

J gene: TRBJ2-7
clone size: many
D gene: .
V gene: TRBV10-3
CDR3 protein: CAIDKQGSEQYF
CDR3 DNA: TGTGCCATCGATAAACAGGGAAGCGAGCAGTACTTC

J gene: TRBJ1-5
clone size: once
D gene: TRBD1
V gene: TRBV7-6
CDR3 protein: CASSPRPDRLAEQPQRF
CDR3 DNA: TGTGCCAGCAGCCCGCGCCCGGACAGGTTGGCGGAACAGCCCCAGCGTTTT

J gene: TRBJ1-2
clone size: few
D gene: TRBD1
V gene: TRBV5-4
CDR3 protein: CASSSQGALGYTF
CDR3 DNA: TGTGCCAGCAGCTCACAGGGGGCACTTGGCTACACCTTC

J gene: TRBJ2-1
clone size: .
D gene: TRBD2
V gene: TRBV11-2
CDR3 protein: CATATLSGRGNEQFF
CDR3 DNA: TGTGCCACCGCCACGCTCTCGGGGAGGGGAAATGAGCAGTTCTTC

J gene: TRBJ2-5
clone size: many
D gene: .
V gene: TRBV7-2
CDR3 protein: CASSLGSAGEWTTQYF
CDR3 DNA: TGTGCCAGCAGCTTAGGGTCGGCAGGGGAGTGGACGACCCAGTACTTC

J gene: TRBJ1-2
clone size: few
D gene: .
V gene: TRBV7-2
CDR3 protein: CASSLAVMEVAYGYTF
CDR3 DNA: TGTGCCAGCAGCTTAGCCGTTATGGAAGTTGCCTATGGCTACACCTTC

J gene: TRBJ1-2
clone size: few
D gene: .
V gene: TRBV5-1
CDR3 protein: CASSWDHRDLGYTF
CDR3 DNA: TGCGCCAGCAGCTGGGACCACCGGGACTTGGGCTACACCTTC

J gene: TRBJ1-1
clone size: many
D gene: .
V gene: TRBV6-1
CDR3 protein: CASIGAGFEAFF
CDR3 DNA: TGTGCCAGCATCGGGGCAGGTTTTGAAGCTTTCTTT

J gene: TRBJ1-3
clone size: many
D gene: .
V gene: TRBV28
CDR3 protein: CASRSQEYSGNTIYF
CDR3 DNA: TGTGCCAGCAGATCCCAGGAGTACTCTGGAAACACCATATATTTT

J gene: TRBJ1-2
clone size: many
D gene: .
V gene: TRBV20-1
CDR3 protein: CSASRGGPNYGYTF
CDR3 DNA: TGCAGTGCTAGTCGGGGGGGACCAAACTATGGCTACACCTTC

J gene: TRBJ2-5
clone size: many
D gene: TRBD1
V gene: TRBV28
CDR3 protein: CASSSGTGRSQETQYF
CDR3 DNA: TGTGCCAGCAGTTCCGGGACAGGCAGATCCCAAGAGACCCAGTACTTC

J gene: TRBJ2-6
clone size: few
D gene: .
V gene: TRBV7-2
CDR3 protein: CASSPGRSSGANVLTF
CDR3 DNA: TGTGCCAGCAGCCCAGGACGGTCCTCAGGGGCCAACGTCCTGACTTTC

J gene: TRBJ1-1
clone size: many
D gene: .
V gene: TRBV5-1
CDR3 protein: CASSTGGGGAFF
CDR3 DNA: TGCGCCAGCAGCACCGGAGGGGGGGGAGCTTTCTTT

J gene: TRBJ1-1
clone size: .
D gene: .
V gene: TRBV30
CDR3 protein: CAWSPSRTRRNTEAFF
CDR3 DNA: TGTGCCTGGAGTCCATCCCGGACGCGGAGGAACACTGAAGCTTTCTTT

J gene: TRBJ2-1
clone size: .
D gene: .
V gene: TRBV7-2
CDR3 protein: CASSFPGPYEQFF
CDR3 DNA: TGTGCCAGCAGCTTTCCAGGGCCGTATGAGCAGTTCTTC

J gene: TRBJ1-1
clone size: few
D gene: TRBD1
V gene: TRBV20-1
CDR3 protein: CSVNPGQWETMNTEAFF
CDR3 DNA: TGCAGTGTCAACCCGGGACAGTGGGAAACTATGAACACTGAAGCTTTCTTT

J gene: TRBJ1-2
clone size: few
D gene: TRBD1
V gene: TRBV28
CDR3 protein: CASSLRQGAHGYTF
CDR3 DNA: TGTGCCAGCAGTCTCCGACAGGGGGCCCATGGCTACACCTTC

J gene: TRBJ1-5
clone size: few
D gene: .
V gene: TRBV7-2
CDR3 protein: CASSLVREFQPQHF
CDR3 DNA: TGTGCCAGCAGCTTAGTTCGAGAATTTCAGCCCCAGCATTTT

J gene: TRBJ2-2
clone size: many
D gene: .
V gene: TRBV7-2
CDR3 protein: CASSFLETGELFF
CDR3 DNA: TGTGCCAGCAGCTTTTTGGAAACCGGGGAGCTGTTTTTT

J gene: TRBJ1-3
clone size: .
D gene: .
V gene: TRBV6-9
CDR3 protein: CASSYQSTSSSGNTIYF
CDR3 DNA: TGTGCCAGCAGTTACCAATCGACTTCCAGCTCTGGAAACACCATATATTTT

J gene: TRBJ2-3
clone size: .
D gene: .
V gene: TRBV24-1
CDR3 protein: CATATNGGPGGPTDTQYF
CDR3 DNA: TGTGCCACCGCGACTAATGGAGGTCCTGGGGGCCCCACAGATACGCAGTATTTT

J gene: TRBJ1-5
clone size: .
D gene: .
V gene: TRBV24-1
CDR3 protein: CATSAAGAEYSNQPQHF
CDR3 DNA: TGTGCCACCAGTGCAGCGGGGGCAGAATATAGCAATCAGCCCCAGCATTTT

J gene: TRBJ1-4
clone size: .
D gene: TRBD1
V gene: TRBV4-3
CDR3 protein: CASSQDRQGGKLFF
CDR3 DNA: TGCGCCAGCAGCCAAGATCGACAGGGGGGAAAACTGTTTTTT